Listed here is a single TCR beta chain. Only a few counts were recorded for this clonotype. Its antigen remains unidentified. No much larger clone exists at a distance of one base, and base qualities are not known. Library method: multiplex PCR. Instrument used: Illumina HiSeq 4000. CDR3 regions were amplified by Arm-PCR with iRepertoire HTBI primers to construct TCR beta libraries. Gel purification was performed on PCR products prior to sequencing. The authors' analysis ran thus. Gene usage analysis of CDR3 amino acid clonotypes used the roughly 60 TRBV and fewer than 15 TRBJ segments found across samples. Filtered high-quality paired reads were merged into contigs using COPE and FqMerger. BLAST was used to align contigs to IMGT TRBV, TRBD and TRBJ reference genes, with CDR3 defined following IMGT. Highly expanded clones were defined as clonotypes with a frequency above 0.1%. Shannon entropy served as the measure of repertoire diversity, while the Gini coefficient captured V-J evenness. Public clonotypes were defined as clonotypes shared by more than one individual. TCRdb took the public reads, trimmed them with fastp at Q25, ran MiXCR for clone calling and kept in-frame beta chains. Under each unique CDR3 protein, matching rows form one entry showing the most common genes and DNA. TCRdb's processing, not the authors', yielded these V and J calls. Here the sample has approximately 490,000 distinct CDR3 sequences; around 15% occur a single time. 10% to 15% of the sample is held by the ten biggest clonotypes.

The sample originates from a study of regulatory T cells in long-lasting Graves disease listed by TCRdb under 2021. With regard to the full study: Patients with newly diagnosed Graves' disease had been on antithyroid drugs for under 3 months. Persistent Graves' disease patients were compared with newly diagnosed Graves' disease patients by peripheral blood TCR sequencing and RNA sequencing. The study was conducted in China and was registered as a clinical trial. A total of roughly 35 samples underwent TCR sequencing: roughly 13 from persistent and some 20 from newly diagnosed Graves' disease patients.

Paper-wide results and their limitations: The study examined only peripheral blood because the primary lesion, thyroid tissue, could not be accessed. Persistent disease showed preferential use of TRBV28, TRBJ1-2 and TRBJ2-5, whereas newly diagnosed disease favored TRBV20-1 and TRBJ2-1. Patients with persistent disease shared more public clonotypes (approximately 2,500) than newly diagnosed patients did (roughly 970). The authors acknowledged the small sample size as a limitation that may reduce accuracy. Sequencing and analysis were limited to the TCR beta chain. Compared with newly diagnosed patients, persistent Graves' disease patients had lower TCR Shannon entropy and fewer highly expanded clones, which suggests clonal expansion.

The CDR3 runs 17 residues from the cysteine to the phenylalanine. Only the CDR3 DNA is retained, 51 bases long and in frame from the first base. Trimming leaves V shorter by 1 base and J shorter by 6 bases, with the junction holding 14 bases beyond the gene matches. The germline V gene specifies KGHSH as CDR1 and LQKENI as CDR2. The time point label here, explained by the study, means: newly diagnosed GD, antithyroid drugs for less than 3 months. RNA was extracted from PBMCs in TRIzol for both TCR sequencing and RNA sequencing. The diagnosis of Graves' disease followed American Thyroid Association guidelines. Patients for the study were recruited at an endocrinology department in Xi'an, China. Each patient gave around 9 milliliters of peripheral blood, collected in an EDTA anticoagulant tube. Ficoll Paque Plus density gradient separation was used to isolate PBMCs, and no additional T cell sorting was done. An Agilent 2100 Bioanalyzer and agarose gel were used to assess RNA quality, and a NanoDrop 2000 was used to measure RNA concentration.

The same specimen was also included in a second study, on T cells in Graves' hyperthyroidism and ophthalmopathy. Looking at the second paper: Stable Graves' hyperthyroidism was defined as no progression to ophthalmopathy during 18 months of follow-up. Hyperthyroidism patients were newly diagnosed, with disease duration under 2 months, and aged 18 to 65 years. Any patient with an uncontrolled infection, another autoimmune disease, pregnancy or lactation was excluded. Diagnoses were based on clinical symptoms, serum thyroxine and TRAb, thyroid ultrasound and orbital computed tomography. For the first round of RT-PCR on the TCR CDR3, the HTBI primer set was used together with the Qiagen OneStep RT-PCR kit. Most expanded thyroid clonotypes (frequency above 0.001) were also detected in blood, a finding suggesting that blood repertoires may reflect thyroid immune responses. A model built on a 13 V-J signature distinguished ophthalmopathy from stable hyperthyroidism, reaching approximately 89% sensitivity and about 81% specificity in cross-validation and 80%/75% in testing. In validation, the model predicted progression to ophthalmopathy a median of 6.5 months before onset, with about 64% sensitivity and roughly 79% specificity. To identify distinguishing TCR V-J signatures, a discovery cohort of about 100 patients was used, comprising some 45 with Graves' ophthalmopathy and 57 with stable Graves' hyperthyroidism. An independent validation cohort of 18 to 20 hyperthyroidism patients and more than 15 patients who later progressed to ophthalmopathy tested prospective prediction of ophthalmopathy. For training and testing, the 100 or so patients in the discovery cohort were randomly divided in a 7:3 ratio. In roughly six Graves' hyperthyroidism patients, the study also compared T-cell repertoires from thyroid tissue with T-cell repertoires from blood. After blood sampling, hyperthyroidism patients were treated with methimazole at a starting dose of 30 mg daily, and ophthalmopathy patients were treated with high-dose intravenous methylprednisolone. Libraries were constructed in a second round of multiplex PCR, after which size selection and purification were carried out. The libraries were sequenced on an Illumina HiSeq2000 using paired-end 100 bp reads. Raw data were processed with SOAPnuke, discarding reads with adapters, uncalled bases, mean Phred below 15, or no exact constant-primer or identifier match. High-quality paired reads were merged with COPE v1.2.5, and unique nucleotide sequences were defined as clonotypes. MiTCR v1.1 was used to align clonotypes to the IMGT TRBV, TRBD and TRBJ reference segments. Analysis was restricted to V-J combinations with a frequency above 0.0001, which covered roughly 99% of repertoires. The TCS score was defined as F50 (clonal expansion) divided by E x V (chaos), with BLOSUM62-based TCRdist calculated between CDR3 peptides within each V-J. Welch's t-statistics and random forest reduced 500 to 550 V-J features to fewer than 15, which were used in a naive Bayes classifier (R e1071). Sample size was not statistically predetermined, and blinding of investigators to group allocation was not performed. The paper describes TCR Vbeta CDR3 sequencing of 130 to 150 peripheral blood samples, made up of around 41 ophthalmopathy patients, roughly 72 hyperthyroidism patients and about 17 progressor patients.

This TCR derives from a middle-aged man with Graves disease. Donor details come from another sample of the same person, matched by shared clones. The chain is assembled from TRBV18 and TRBJ2-7; 8 bases in the middle match TRBD2. Source: peripheral blood mononuclear cells (PBMCs), taken at new diagnosis, from a patient treated with antithyroid drugs. The CDR3 region: CASSPLAGGTSDGEQYF. The sequence in DNA is TGTGCCAGCTCACCACTGGCGGGAGGCACCAGTGACGGCGAGCAGTACTTC.